This record concerns one T cell receptor beta chain sequence. No antigen is known for it. CDR3 length: 13 residues. Between the trimmed V and J ends, which lost 11 bases and 2 bases, there was a span of 13 bases. Looked up from germline, CDR1 is MNHNS and CDR2 is SASEGT. This sample is drawn from a study of cytotoxic CD8 clonotypes in ibrutinib-treated CLL. Study as a whole: After treatment lasting a median 12 months, range 6 to 36, response samples were collected. Study outcomes and limitations: Clonality at baseline surpassed age-matched healthy donors and tracked circulating CD8+ T-cell counts.

Sequencing was performed with immunoSEQ multiplex PCR; in TCRdb, only in-frame clones are kept and a portion is missing. The table records about 140,000 clones, 76% of them present only once. This TCR came from a human donor with chronic lymphocytic leukemia. The rearrangement joins TRBV6-1 to TRBJ1-5, with TRBD1 as a possible D gene (5 bases). The sample consisted of PBMCs, taken after 24 months of ibrutinib treatment. In DNA, the CDR3 is TGTGCCGCGTCGGGGGGTGGCAATCAGCCCCAGCATTTT. Translating gives CAASGGGNQPQHF.